Following are 11 T cell receptor beta chains from one sample sequenced in a study of cytotoxic CD8 clonotypes in ibrutinib-treated CLL. Clones were read by immunoSEQ multiplex PCR, and TCRdb kept only the in-frame ones, dropping some. The data contain around 150,000 clones, 80% of them singletons. This specimen consisted of PBMCs, obtained after 36 months of ibrutinib treatment. The receptors come from a human donor with chronic lymphocytic leukemia.

This rearrangement joins TRBV6-1 to TRBJ1-2; a possible D gene is TRBD1 (6 bases). CDR3 size: 13 residues. The V gene's germline CDR1 is MNHNS and CDR2 SASEGT. V dropped 6 bases and J dropped 8 bases, with 16 bases sitting between them. CDR3 bases: TGTGCCAGCAGGTACGGGGGCTCATCGGGCTACACCTTC. Protein product: CASRYGGSSGYTF.

In DNA form, the CDR3 reads TGTGCCAGCAGCCAACCACTAGCGGGGGGGCCAGAGACCCAGTACTTC. Amino acid sequence: CASSQPLAGGPETQYF. The V gene is TRBV4-2, the J gene TRBJ2-5; 13 nucleotides agree with TRBD2. V lost 2 bases, J lost 4 bases, and 4 bases stayed unmatched. In germline, CDR1 is LGHNA, CDR2 YNFKEQ. The CDR3 extends over 16 amino acids.

The chain has TRBV10-3 and TRBJ2-7; perhaps TRBD1 as D (6 bases). The CDR3 loop spans 12 amino acids. V was pared by 10 bases and J by 6 bases, with 16 bases between. Germline V lookup: CDR1 ENHRY, CDR2 SYGVKD. CDR3 sequence: CATRGALFEQYF. In nucleotides, the CDR3 is TGTGCCACCAGGGGAGCCCTATTCGAGCAGTACTTC.

The chain joins TRBV7-3 to TRBJ2-1; unclear D gene. This CDR3 spans 15 amino acids. The germline CDR1 and CDR2 sequences are SGHTA and FQGTGA. V lost 1 base and J 4 bases, leaving 11 bases between the germline ends. In DNA form, the CDR3 reads TGTGCCAGCAGCTTAATTCTAAGCGCGTACAATGAGCAGTTCTTC. This gives the protein CASSLILSAYNEQFF.

The gene calls are TRBV18 and TRBJ2-2; tentative D call: TRBD2 (6 bases). Germline V lookup: CDR1 KGHSH, CDR2 LQKENI. This CDR3 spans 15 amino acids. Trimming pared 4 bases from V and 4 bases from J, leaving 13 bases between. The CDR3 DNA reads as TGTGCCAGCTCACTTCAGGGTAGCGGCACCGGGGAGCTGTTTTTT. This encodes CASSLQGSGTGELFF.

This clone has only one observation. The rearrangement joins TRBV6-5 to TRBJ2-3; no definite D call. The CDR3 has 14 amino acids. The V gene's germline CDR1 is MNHEY and CDR2 SVGAGI. Between the trimmed V and J ends, which lost 5 bases and 4 bases, there was a span of 13 bases. The CDR3 DNA sequence: TGTGCCAGCAGTAAATTGGGGTCCGCAGATACGCAGTATTTT. This sequence encodes CASSKLGSADTQYF.

This clone was detected only a few times. This chain connects TRBV18 to TRBJ1-5; D not certain. Germline loops: CDR1 KGHSH, CDR2 LQKENI. The CDR3 totals 14 residues. The V gene lost 5 bases and the J gene lost 1 base, with 9 bases spanning the gap. The CDR3 sequence: CASSGAISNQPQHF. Written as DNA, the CDR3 is TGTGCCAGCTCAGGCGCGATAAGCAATCAGCCCCAGCATTTT.

V is TRBV13 and J is TRBJ2-7; tentatively, D is TRBD1 or TRBD2 (5 bases each). The CDR3 sequence is 15 residues long. CDR1 PRHDT and CDR2 FYEKMQ come from the germline V gene (reference sequence). The V end lost 5 bases, the J end lost 0 bases, and 14 bases lay between the germline ends. This CDR3 is CASSPLWGNSYEQYF. The CDR3 DNA sequence: TGTGCCAGCAGCCCCCTGTGGGGGAACTCCTACGAGCAGTACTTC.

V is TRBV5-1 and J is TRBJ2-1; 9 positions match TRBD2. From germline, CDR1 is SGHRS and CDR2 YFSETQ. The CDR3 covers 16 residues. The J segment lost 10 bases and the V segment lost 4 bases, leaving 15 bases of the junction unmatched. DNA for the CDR3: TGCGCCAGCAGCGCCTTCCTAGCGGGAAACTTGGGGGAGCAGTTCTTC. Its translation is CASSAFLAGNLGEQFF. Combining the CDR3 with reference TRBV5-1 and TRBJ2-1 gives the whole variable domain KAGVTQTPRYLIKTRGQQVTLSCSPISGHRSVSWYQQTPGQGLQFLFEYFSETQRNKGNFPGRFSGRQFSNSRSEMNVSTLELGDSALYLCASSAFLAGNLGEQFFGPGTRLTVL.

This clone was counted a few times. The V and J genes are TRBV6-1 and TRBJ1-2; D remains unclear. The V end lost 5 bases, the J end lost 5 bases, and 18 bases lay between the germline ends. Germline CDR1 and CDR2: MNHNS and SASEGT. This CDR3 region has 15 residues. CDR3 region: CASSPRSGIEYGYTF. CDR3 DNA: TGTGCCAGCAGTCCACGGTCCGGGATAGAGTATGGCTACACCTTC.

The chain employs TRBV11-2 and TRBJ2-7, with D unclear. The CDR3 totals 14 residues. Deletions cut 2 bases from V and 5 bases from J, with 13 bases between. The V gene's germline CDR1 is SGHAT and CDR2 FQNNGV. CDR3 nucleotide sequence: TGTGCCAGCAGCTTAACCGGAGCATTCCACGAGCAGTACTTC. This gives the protein CASSLTGAFHEQYF. Full variable domain (outside the CDR3, taken from reference TRBV11-2 and TRBJ2-7): EAGVAQSPRYKIIEKRQSVAFWCNPISGHATLYWYQQILGQGPKLLIQFQNNGVVDDSQLPKDRFSAERLKGVDSTLKIQPAKLEDSAVYLCASSLTGAFHEQYFGPGTRLTVT.